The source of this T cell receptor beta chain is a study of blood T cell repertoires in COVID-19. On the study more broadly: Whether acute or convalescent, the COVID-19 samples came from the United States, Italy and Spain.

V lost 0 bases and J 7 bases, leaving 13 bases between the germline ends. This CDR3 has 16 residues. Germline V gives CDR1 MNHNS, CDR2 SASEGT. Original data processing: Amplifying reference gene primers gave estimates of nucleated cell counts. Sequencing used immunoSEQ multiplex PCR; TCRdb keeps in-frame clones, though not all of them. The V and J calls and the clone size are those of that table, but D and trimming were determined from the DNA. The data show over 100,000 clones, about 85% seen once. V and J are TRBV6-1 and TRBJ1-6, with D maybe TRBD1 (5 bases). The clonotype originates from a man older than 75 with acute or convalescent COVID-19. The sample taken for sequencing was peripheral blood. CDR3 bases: TGTGCCAGCAGTGAAGCGCTTCAGGGTATGAATTCACCCCTCCACTTT. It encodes CASSEALQGMNSPLHF.